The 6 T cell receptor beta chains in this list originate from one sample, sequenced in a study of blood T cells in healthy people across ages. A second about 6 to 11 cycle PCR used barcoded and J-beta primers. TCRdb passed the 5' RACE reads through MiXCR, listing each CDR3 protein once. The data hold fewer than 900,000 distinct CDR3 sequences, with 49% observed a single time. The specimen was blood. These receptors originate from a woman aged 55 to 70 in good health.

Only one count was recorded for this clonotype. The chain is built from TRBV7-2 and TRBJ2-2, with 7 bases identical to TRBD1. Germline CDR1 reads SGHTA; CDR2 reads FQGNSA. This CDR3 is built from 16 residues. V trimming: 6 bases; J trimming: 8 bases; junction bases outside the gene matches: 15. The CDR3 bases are TGTGCCAGCAGTTTGTTGTGGACAGGAGCCGGAGGGGAGCTGTTTTTT. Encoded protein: CASSLLWTGAGGELFF. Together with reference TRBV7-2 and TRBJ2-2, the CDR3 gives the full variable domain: GAGVSQSPSNKVTEKGKDVELRCDPISGHTALYWYRQSLGQGLEFLIYFQGNSAPDKSGLPSDRFSAERTGGSVSTLTIQRTQQEDSAVYLCASSLLWTGAGGELFFGEGSRLTVL.

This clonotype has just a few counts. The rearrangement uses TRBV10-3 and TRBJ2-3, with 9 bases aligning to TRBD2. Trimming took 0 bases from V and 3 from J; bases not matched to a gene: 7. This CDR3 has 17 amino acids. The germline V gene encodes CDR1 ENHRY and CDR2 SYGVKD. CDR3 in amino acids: CAISESKASGKTDTQYF. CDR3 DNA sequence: TGTGCCATCAGTGAGTCGAAGGCTAGCGGGAAGACAGATACGCAGTATTTT.

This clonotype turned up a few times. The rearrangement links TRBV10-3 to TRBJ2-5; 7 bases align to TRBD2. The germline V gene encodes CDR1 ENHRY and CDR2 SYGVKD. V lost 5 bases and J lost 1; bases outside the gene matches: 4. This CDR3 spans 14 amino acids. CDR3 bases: TGTGCCATCAGTCGGACTAGTCCCCAAGAGACCCAGTACTTC. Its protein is CAISRTSPQETQYF.

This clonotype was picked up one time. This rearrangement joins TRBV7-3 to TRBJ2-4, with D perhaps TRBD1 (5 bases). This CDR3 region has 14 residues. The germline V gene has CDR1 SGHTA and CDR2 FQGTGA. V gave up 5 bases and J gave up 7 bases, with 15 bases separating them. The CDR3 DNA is TGTGCCAGCAGCCCTACGCAGGGTACGAACATTCAGTACTTC. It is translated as CASSPTQGTNIQYF.

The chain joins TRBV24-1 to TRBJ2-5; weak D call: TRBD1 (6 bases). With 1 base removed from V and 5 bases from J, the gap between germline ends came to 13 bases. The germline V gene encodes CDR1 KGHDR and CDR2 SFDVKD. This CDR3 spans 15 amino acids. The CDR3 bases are TGTGCCACCAGTGATTTACACAGGGATAGTGAGACCCAGTACTTC. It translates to CATSDLHRDSETQYF.

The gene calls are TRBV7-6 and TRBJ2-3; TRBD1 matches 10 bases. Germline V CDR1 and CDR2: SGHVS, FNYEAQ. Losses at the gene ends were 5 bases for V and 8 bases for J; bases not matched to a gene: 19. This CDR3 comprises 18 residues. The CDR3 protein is CASSPWHRRTGGIGTQYF. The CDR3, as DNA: TGTGCCAGCAGCCCCTGGCATCGTCGGACAGGGGGGATTGGTACGCAGTATTTT.